This T cell receptor (beta chain) comes out of a study of shared clonotypes between healthy human individuals (dated by TCRdb to about 2020). Study-wide context: Two women and a few men aged 18 to 49 years were included in the cohort. For each donor, three plates each were used for CD4 naive and CD4 memory, two plates were used for CD8 naive, and one plate was used for CD8 memory. Blood TCR repertoires of 5 or 6 healthy adults were deeply sequenced to estimate repertoire size and the extent of clonotype sharing between individuals. To increase sequencing depth and limit assay-specific biases, TCR repertoire library preparation and sequencing were carried out by different laboratories using diverse techniques. Leukapheresis yielded between about 0.85 and 9 billion PBMCs per donor.

CD8 naive samples were obtained by positive selection for CCR7 among CD45RO-negative cells, yielding a CD45RA+CCR7+ population from which TemRA cells were excluded. Healthy HIV-negative adults with no recently reported acute infections or vaccinations were included as donors. Every donor was a Caucasian adult residing in Nashville, Tennessee, USA. After blood collection by leukapheresis, PBMCs were isolated using Ficoll-Histopaque density gradient centrifugation and then cryopreserved in the vapor phase of liquid nitrogen. Analytical flow cytometry was used to check the purity and quantity of every magnetically sorted T cell population. Each sorted fraction had its genomic DNA isolated and then quantified by UV absorbance on a Nanodrop 2000c. In the case of this clone: Which antigen it targets is not known. No much larger clone is present one base from it, and per-base qualities are unavailable.

General conclusions and limits of the study: About 4.5% of naive CD4, 3.5% of naive CD8, approximately 2% of memory CD4, and 0.35% to 0.5% of memory CD8 clonotypes were shared across a few donors. Pairwise subsampling indicated that sequencing depth was expected to affect the degree of clonotype sharing among donors. Only blood was sampled, and tissue TCR repertoires likely differ from those in blood. Compared with non-shared clonotypes, the clonotypes found in all four sorted-subset donors had higher generation probabilities. Estimated clonotype richness was generally larger for naive than for memory subsets. The genetic and exposure-history diversity represented was limited by the small number of donors. Rarefaction of sorted-subset datasets indicated incomplete sequencing despite the large sequencing depth.

Using the deep immunoSEQ assay, multiplex PCR amplified TCR CDR3 regions from genomic DNA. Extracted genomic DNA from each cell subset was spread evenly across all wells of several immunoSEQ 96-well plates, with each plate serving as a replicate. For sorted subsets, each replicate PCR was loaded with 200 to 250 ng genomic DNA, equivalent to 25,000 to 35,000 T cell genomes. Purified libraries were measured with a Qubit 3.0 fluorometer, size-checked on a Bioanalyzer 2100, and measured again with the KAPA Library Quantification kit. Every immunoSEQ 96-well plate was sequenced on a separate single-read 150-cycle Illumina NextSeq 550 flow cell. In the authors' own workflow: Because the immunoSEQ output held only junctional sequences and lacked quality scores, the filtering could not match the filtering applied to full-length reads. To assign V/J genes and CDR3, sequences were annotated against IMGT germline references using PyIR, a Python wrapper for IgBLAST v1.9. Any read was removed if the V/J assignment was weak (E-value above 1e-6), the CDR3 was missing, or the read contained stop codons, out-of-frame junctions, or ambiguous translated residues. V3J clonotypes were defined as sequences sharing the same inferred V gene, J gene, and CDR3 amino acid sequence. Percentage overlap between repertoires was calculated by dividing the number of shared unique clonotypes by the size of the smaller repertoire. RTK rarefaction, the Chao1 estimator, and Recon v2.1 estimates of unobserved clonotypes were used to assess repertoire richness. Generation probabilities for all TCRbeta clonotypes obtained by the gDNA method from a handful of donors were computed using OLGA. In TCRdb, the immuneACCESS table is reduced to in-frame sequences with V and J assigned. These tables do not hold every clone; where another copy was compared, an unresolved V gene accounts for under half, and the others remain unexplained. V, J and clone size are taken as reported in that table, and D and trimming were inferred from the DNA itself. The sample records around 2.1 million clones, approximately 94% of which are singletons. Roughly 1.7% of the sample belongs to the ten largest clones.

This TCR was recovered from a man between 18 and 35 years old in good health. Some clones in this sample may be carry-over from other donors' samples. Sequences were obtained from naive CD8+ T cells from PBMCs. The cell subset or site label here, explained by the study, means: CD45RA+CCR7+.

The CDR3 is CASSLTGVNEQYF. Read as DNA, the sequence is TGTGCCAGCAGCTTGACGGGAGTAAACGAGCAGTACTTC. Recombination linked TRBV7-2 to TRBJ2-7; TRBD2 is perhaps the D gene, given 6 matching bases. The germline V gene encodes CDR1 SGHTA and CDR2 FQGNSA. The trim is 3 bases for V and 5 bases for J, with a gap of 11 bases between the germline ends. The CDR3 numbers 13 residues from cysteine through phenylalanine. Only the CDR3 DNA stays, 39 bases, in frame from base 1.